Below are 19 T cell receptor beta chains sequenced from a single sample in a study of Tregs in tolerant kidney transplant recipients. The method was immunoSEQ multiplex PCR; TCRdb's version includes in-frame clones alone and lacks a portion of them. The table shows 200,000 to 300,000 clones, with approximately 83% occurring only once. Sample: CD4+ T cells from blood. These receptors were taken from a human donor in good health.

J is TRBJ2-1 and V is TRBV7-9; 12 bases fit TRBD2. This CDR3 is built from 16 residues. Trimming took 5 bases from V and 3 from J; bases not matched to a gene: 5. Germline V CDR1 and CDR2: SEHNR, FQNEAQ (reference sequence). Written as DNA, the CDR3 is TGTGCCAGCAGCCCCGGGACTAGCGGGTACTACAATGAGCAGTTCTTC. It encodes CASSPGTSGYYNEQFF.

This chain connects TRBV7-2 to TRBJ1-5, with D possibly being TRBD1 (6 bases). V lost 5 bases and J 6 bases, leaving 17 bases between the germline ends. The CDR3 loop spans 15 amino acids. The germline V gene encodes CDR1 SGHTA and CDR2 FQGNSA. In nucleotides, the CDR3 is TGTGCCAGCAGCCGACCAGGCAGGGGTAGTCAGCCCCAGCATTTT. It specifies CASSRPGRGSQPQHF.

The chain couples TRBV15 to TRBJ1-1, with D possibly being TRBD1 (5 bases). Germline lookup yields CDR1 LNHNV and CDR2 YYDKDF (reference sequence). CDR3 length: 16 amino acids. Deletions cut 2 bases from V and 0 bases from J, with 13 bases between. The CDR3 loop reads CATSRRQLDLNTEAFF. For the CDR3, the DNA is TGTGCCACCAGCAGACGACAGCTTGATCTGAACACTGAAGCTTTCTTT.

This chain uses TRBV27 with TRBJ2-7, with TRBD2 identical over 15 bases. The CDR3 covers 22 residues. Germline CDR1 and CDR2: MNHEY and SMNVEV (reference sequence). V gave up 2 bases and J gave up 2 bases; unmatched junction bases: 19. This chain's CDR3 is CASSLLSGGGLAGGPWTYEQYF. The CDR3 DNA reads as TGTGCCAGCAGTTTACTCTCCGGGGGCGGACTAGCGGGAGGGCCCTGGACCTACGAGCAGTACTTC.

V gene TRBV15 combines with J gene TRBJ1-4; TRBD1 aligns across 7 bases. Germline V gene lookup returns CDR1 LNHNV and CDR2 YYDKDF (reference sequence). The CDR3 is made up of 14 amino acids. The junction had 7 bases not matched to a gene; V was cut back by 4 bases and J by 8 bases. CDR3 in amino acids: CATSKRDSKEKLFF. CDR3 bases: TGTGCCACCAGCAAGCGGGACAGTAAGGAAAAACTGTTTTTT.

This clone was seen only once. The chain links TRBV10-1 to TRBJ2-6, with TRBD1 as a possible D gene (6 bases). CDR3 length equals 15 residues. Germline assignment: CDR1 WNHNN and CDR2 SYGVQD (reference sequence). Trimming shortened V by 3 bases and J by 2 bases, and 8 bases separated the two germline ends. The CDR3 spells CASSEQGTGANVLTF. CDR3 bases: TGCGCCAGCAGTGAACAGGGAACTGGGGCCAACGTCCTGACTTTC.

The V gene is TRBV6-1, the J gene TRBJ2-5; TRBD1 might be the D (7 bases). The germline V gene encodes CDR1 MNHNS and CDR2 SASEGT. V lost 11 bases and J 5 bases, leaving 24 bases between the germline ends. This CDR3 is built from 15 residues. CDR3 protein: CAGAEGAGRLETQYF. CDR3 nucleotides: TGTGCCGGCGCCGAGGGGGCAGGGAGGTTGGAGACCCAGTACTTC.

To note about this clone: One junction end disagrees with the germline gene, perhaps due to a read error. CDR3: CASSPRTVPSNEQYF. In nucleotides, the CDR3 is TGTGCCAGCAGTCCTAGGACAGTCCCCTCCAACGAGCAGTACTTC. V is TRBV25-1 and J is TRBJ2-7; possible D gene TRBD1, 6 bases. Germline V lookup: CDR1 MGHDK, CDR2 SYGVNS. CDR3 length: 15 residues.

This clone was counted only a few times. The chain links TRBV5-6 to TRBJ1-3; 7 bases match TRBD1. The CDR3 extends over 14 amino acids. In germline, CDR1 is SGHDT, CDR2 YYEEEE. V shed 1 base and J 2 bases; nucleotides not matched to a gene: 0. Here the CDR3 reads CASSLQGAGNTIYF. CDR3 bases: TGTGCCAGCAGCTTGCAGGGGGCTGGAAACACCATATATTTT. The full variable domain, in which reference TRBV5-6 and TRBJ1-3 provide the parts outside the CDR3, is DAGVTQSPTHLIKTRGQQVTLRCSPKSGHDTVSWYQQALGQGPQFIFQYYEEEERQRGNFPDRFSGHQFPNYSSELNVNALLLGDSALYLCASSLQGAGNTIYFGEGSWLTVV.

This clone was picked up one time. This chain connects TRBV2 to TRBJ2-1; D is unresolved. Trimming removed 6 bases at V and 9 bases at J, with 15 bases between. CDR1 and CDR2 (germline): SNHLY, FYNNEI. This CDR3 is built from 13 residues. The CDR3 region has the DNA TGTGCCAGCAGGAAACAACCGAATGGTGAGCAGTTCTTC. This translates into CASRKQPNGEQFF.

This chain links TRBV5-4 with TRBJ2-7, with TRBD2 as a possible D gene (6 bases). The V end was cut by 1 base, the J end by 6 bases, with 11 bases between. The CDR3 runs to 13 residues. CDR1 is SGHNT and CDR2 is YYREEE in the germline V gene (reference sequence). The chain's CDR3 is CASSLRGAAEQYF. CDR3 bases: TGTGCCAGCAGCTTGCGCGGGGCGGCCGAGCAGTACTTC. Full variable domain (rest looked up from reference TRBV5-4 and TRBJ2-7): ETGVTQSPTHLIKTRGQQVTLRCSSQSGHNTVSWYQQALGQGPQFIFQYYREEENGRGNFPPRFSGLQFPNYSSELNVNALELDDSALYLCASSLRGAAEQYFGPGTRLTVT.

The rearrangement uses TRBV7-9 and TRBJ2-1; 9 nucleotides match TRBD1. The CDR3 covers 15 residues. The germline V gene has CDR1 SEHNR and CDR2 FQNEAQ (reference sequence). V was pared by 4 bases and J by 6 bases, with 7 bases of the junction left unmatched. The CDR3 spells CASSYRGRGINEQFF. The CDR3 DNA is TGTGCCAGCAGCTACAGGGGGCGAGGGATCAATGAGCAGTTCTTC.

V and J are TRBV5-4 and TRBJ2-5, with 11 bases matching TRBD1. Germline V gene lookup returns CDR1 SGHNT and CDR2 YYREEE (reference sequence). This CDR3 has 17 amino acids. V shed 0 bases and J 5 bases; nucleotides not matched to a gene: 9. The CDR3 nucleotides are TGTGCCAGCAGCTTGGTGGCCGGGACAGGGGGGTTGGAGACCCAGTACTTC. This sequence encodes CASSLVAGTGGLETQYF.

The J gene is TRBJ1-5, the V gene TRBV28; D is perhaps TRBD1 (5 bases). CDR3 length: 15 residues. Germline V gives CDR1 MDHEN, CDR2 SYDVKM. V dropped 7 bases and J dropped 7 bases, with 20 bases sitting between them. The CDR3 DNA reads TGTGCCAGCACCCGGGGGACTGAAAAGGGGCAGCCCCAGCATTTT. It translates to CASTRGTEKGQPQHF.

The chain recombines TRBV11-3 with TRBJ2-7; TRBD2 aligns across 10 bases. This CDR3 has 14 residues. Losses at the gene ends were 2 bases for V and 2 bases for J; bases not matched to a gene: 0. The germline V gene encodes CDR1 SGHNT and CDR2 YENEEA. This chain's CDR3 is CASSLTSGTYEQYF. The CDR3 DNA sequence: TGTGCCAGCAGCTTAACTAGCGGGACCTACGAGCAGTACTTC.

The chain joins TRBV2 to TRBJ2-7; 9 positions match TRBD2. Germline CDR1 SNHLY, CDR2 FYNNEI. V gave up 4 bases and J gave up 9 bases; unmatched junction bases: 7. The CDR3 totals 13 residues. In nucleotides, the CDR3 is TGTGCCAGCAGTGGGGGGGGACTAGCTGTGCAGTACTTC. It encodes CASSGGGLAVQYF. Full variable domain (outside the CDR3, taken from reference TRBV2 and TRBJ2-7): EPEVTQTPSHQVTQMGQEVILRCVPISNHLYFYWYRQILGQKVEFLVSFYNNEISEKSEIFDDQFSVERPDGSNFTLKIRSTKLEDSAMYFCASSGGGLAVQYFGPGTRLTVT.

The chain couples TRBV4-1 to TRBJ2-5, with 7 nucleotides matching TRBD1. The length of the CDR3 is 15 residues. Trimming at V came to 4 bases and at J to 4 bases, leaving 9 bases not matched to a gene. Germline V gene data show CDR1 as MGHRA and CDR2 as YSYEKL. The CDR3 loop is CASSRDRVDRETQYF. Written as DNA, the CDR3 is TGCGCCAGCAGCCGCGACAGGGTGGATCGAGAGACCCAGTACTTC.

The table lists this clone with a few counts. The J gene is TRBJ2-1, the V gene TRBV5-1; D might be TRBD2 (6 bases). This CDR3 contains 14 residues. Germline CDR1 and CDR2: SGHRS and YFSETQ. The V and J ends lost 0 bases and 9 bases respectively, with 13 bases between them. In DNA form, the CDR3 reads TGCGCCAGCAGCTTGGTCGGAGGGTCGGTTGAGCAGTTCTTC. Translating it yields CASSLVGGSVEQFF.

The chain links TRBV7-2 to TRBJ1-2; D remains unclear. The length of the CDR3 is 13 residues. Per germline, CDR1 SGHTA and CDR2 FQGNSA. The V gene lost 3 bases and the J gene lost 10 bases, with 15 bases spanning the gap. Here the CDR3 DNA reads TGTGCCAGCAGCTTGGTCAAGACGTTGGACTACACCTTC. Residues: CASSLVKTLDYTF.